This TCR beta chain was sequenced for a study of shared clonotypes between healthy human individuals. The study's findings and limits: Memory subsets generally showed lower estimated richness than naive subsets.

With respect to this clone: Its cognate antigen is unknown.

The data were produced by immunoSEQ multiplex PCR, yet TCRdb's version contains in-frame clones alone and is incomplete. The sample has 2 million to 2.5 million clones; approximately 95% are singletons. This clonotype was obtained from a man younger than 30 in good health. Sequenced: naive CD4+ T cells sorted from blood. Specified subset: CD45RA+ positively selected.

The CDR3 bases are TGTGCCAGCCGGGACAGCGTTACAGATACGCAGTATTTT. As protein: CASRDSVTDTQYF. V and J are TRBV28 and TRBJ2-3, with 7 bases aligning to TRBD1. The V and J ends lost 8 bases and 3 bases, in that order; junction bases with no gene match: 5. The germline gives CDR1 MDHEN, CDR2 SYDVKM. This CDR3 spans 13 amino acids.